This T cell receptor beta chain was obtained from a study of Graves' ophthalmopathy and Graves' hyperthyroidism. Study-level background: Stable hyperthyroid donors showed no ophthalmopathy during 18 months follow-up.

Study-level results: Using 13 signatures, a model distinguished ophthalmopathy from stable hyperthyroidism, reaching about 90% sensitivity and approximately 81% specificity.

RNA transcripts were the source from which TCR beta CDR3 regions were amplified. Amplification began with first-round RT-PCR using HTBI primers, then second-round multiplex PCR was performed. TCRdb fed the multiplex PCR reads into MiXCR, producing one record per CDR3 protein. The sample carries about 590,000 distinct CDR3 sequences, under 40% recorded once. This clonotype was observed a few times. The antigen is not known. Other autoimmune diseases, uncontrolled infections, pregnancy or lactation excluded patients from enrollment. The CDR3 extends over 15 amino acids. Trimming took 2 bases from V and 2 from J, leaving 13 bases between them. Per germline, CDR1 KGHSH and CDR2 LQKENI.

The receptor's source is an adult man with Graves' hyperthyroidism. Sequencing was carried out using peripheral blood or thyroid tissue (not recorded which). The chain recombines TRBV18 with TRBJ2-7; tentative D call: TRBD2 (5 bases). The CDR3 DNA reads as TGTGCCAGCTCACCAGGCAGCGGTACCACCTACGAGCAGTACTTC. Protein: CASSPGSGTTYEQYF.